This T cell receptor beta chain is drawn from a study of cytomegalovirus exposure and HLA in healthy donors. The study ran its PCR with 60 Vbeta and 13 Jbeta primers. Sequenced by immunoSEQ multiplex PCR; TCRdb stores in-frame clones only, minus some. The sample has more than 50,000 clones, 65% to 90% seen once. Germline assignment: CDR1 MDHEN and CDR2 SYDVKM. Trimming shortened V by 7 bases and J by 0 bases, and 17 bases separated the two germline ends. The CDR3 loop spans 16 amino acids. This clone occurred once. Sequencing used PBMCs. The chain employs TRBV28 and TRBJ2-3; D is possibly TRBD2 (6 bases). The source is a female donor in good health and CMV-seronegative. This chain's CDR3 is CASIPLAAPSTDTQYF. The CDR3 DNA reads TGTGCCAGCATCCCCTTAGCGGCACCTAGCACAGATACGCAGTATTTT.